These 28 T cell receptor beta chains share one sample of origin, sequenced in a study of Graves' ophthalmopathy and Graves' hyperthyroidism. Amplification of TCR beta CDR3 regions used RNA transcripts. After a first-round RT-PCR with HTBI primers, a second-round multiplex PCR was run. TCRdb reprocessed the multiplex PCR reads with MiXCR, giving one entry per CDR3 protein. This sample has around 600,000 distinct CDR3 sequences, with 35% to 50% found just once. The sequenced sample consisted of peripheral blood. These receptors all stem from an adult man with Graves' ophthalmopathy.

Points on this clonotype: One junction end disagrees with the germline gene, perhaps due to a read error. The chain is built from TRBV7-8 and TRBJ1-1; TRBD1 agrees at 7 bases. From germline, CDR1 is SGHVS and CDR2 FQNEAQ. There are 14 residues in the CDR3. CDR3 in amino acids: CASSVAPGGAEAFF. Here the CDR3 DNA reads TGTGCCAGCAGCGTAGCTCCAGGGGGGGCTGAAGCTTTCTTT.

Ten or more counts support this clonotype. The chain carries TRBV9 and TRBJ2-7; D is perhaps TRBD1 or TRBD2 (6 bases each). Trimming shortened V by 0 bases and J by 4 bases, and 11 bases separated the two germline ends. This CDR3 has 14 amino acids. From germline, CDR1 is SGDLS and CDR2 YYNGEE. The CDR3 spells CASSVGGADYEQYF. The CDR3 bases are TGTGCCAGCAGCGTAGGGGGGGCGGATTACGAGCAGTACTTC.

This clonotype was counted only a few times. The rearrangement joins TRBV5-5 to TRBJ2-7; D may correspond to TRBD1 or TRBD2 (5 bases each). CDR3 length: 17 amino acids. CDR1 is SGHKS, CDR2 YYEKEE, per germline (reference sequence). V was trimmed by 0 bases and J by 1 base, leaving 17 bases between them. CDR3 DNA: TGTGCCAGCAGCTTGGTGTTTTTGGGGACGCGTTCCTACGAGCAGTACTTC. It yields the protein CASSLVFLGTRSYEQYF.

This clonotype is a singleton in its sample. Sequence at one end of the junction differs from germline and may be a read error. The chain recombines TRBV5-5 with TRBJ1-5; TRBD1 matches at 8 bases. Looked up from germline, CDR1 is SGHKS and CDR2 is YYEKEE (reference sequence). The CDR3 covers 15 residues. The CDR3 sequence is CASVQGTGRNQPQHF. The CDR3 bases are TGCGCCAGCGTCCAGGGGACAGGTAGGAATCAGCCCCAGCATTTT.

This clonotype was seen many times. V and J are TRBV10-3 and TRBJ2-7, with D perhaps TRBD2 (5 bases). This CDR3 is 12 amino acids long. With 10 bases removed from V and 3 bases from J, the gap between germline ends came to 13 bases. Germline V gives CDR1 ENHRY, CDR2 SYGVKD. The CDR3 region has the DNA TGTGCCAGCCGAGGGAGCGGCTACGAGCAGTACTTC. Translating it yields CASRGSGYEQYF.

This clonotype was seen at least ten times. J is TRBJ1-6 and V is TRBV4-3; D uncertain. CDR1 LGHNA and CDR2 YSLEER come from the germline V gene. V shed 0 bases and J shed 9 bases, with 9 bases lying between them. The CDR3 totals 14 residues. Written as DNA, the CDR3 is TGCGCCAGCAGCCAAGATCGTGATGGTTCACCCCTCCACTTT. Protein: CASSQDRDGSPLHF.

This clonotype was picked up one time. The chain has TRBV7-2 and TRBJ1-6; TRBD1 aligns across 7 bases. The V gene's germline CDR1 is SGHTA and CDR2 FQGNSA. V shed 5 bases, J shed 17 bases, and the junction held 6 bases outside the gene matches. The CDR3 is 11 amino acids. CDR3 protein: CASSPTGNFHF. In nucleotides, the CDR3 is TGTGCCAGCAGCCCGACAGGGAATTTCCACTTT.

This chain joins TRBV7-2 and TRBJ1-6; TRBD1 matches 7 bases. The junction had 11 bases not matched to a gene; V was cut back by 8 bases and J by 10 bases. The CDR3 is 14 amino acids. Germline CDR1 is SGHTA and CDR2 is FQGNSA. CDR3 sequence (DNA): TGTGCCAGCTCACCCGAGGGGGCCGGGTCACCCCTCCACTTT. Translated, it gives CASSPEGAGSPLHF.

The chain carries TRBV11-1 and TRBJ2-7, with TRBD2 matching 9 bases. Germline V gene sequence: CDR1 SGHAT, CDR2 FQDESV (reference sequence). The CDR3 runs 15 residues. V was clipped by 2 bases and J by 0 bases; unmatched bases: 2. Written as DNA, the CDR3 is TGTGCCAGCAGCTTAAGAGCGGGGGGCTCCTACGAGCAGTACTTC. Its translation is CASSLRAGGSYEQYF.

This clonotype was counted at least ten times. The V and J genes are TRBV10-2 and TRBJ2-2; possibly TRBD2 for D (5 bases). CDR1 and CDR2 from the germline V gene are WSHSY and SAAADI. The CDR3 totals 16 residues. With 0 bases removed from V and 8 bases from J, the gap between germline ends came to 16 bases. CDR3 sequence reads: CASSESRTANWGELFF. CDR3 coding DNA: TGCGCCAGCAGTGAGTCAAGGACTGCCAACTGGGGGGAGCTGTTTTTT.

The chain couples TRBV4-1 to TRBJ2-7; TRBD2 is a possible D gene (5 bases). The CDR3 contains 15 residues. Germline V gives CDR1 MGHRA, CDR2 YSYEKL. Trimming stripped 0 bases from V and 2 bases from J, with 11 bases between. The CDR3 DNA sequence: TGCGCCAGCAGCCAAGACTTGAGGGTCACCTACGAGCAGTACTTC. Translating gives CASSQDLRVTYEQYF.

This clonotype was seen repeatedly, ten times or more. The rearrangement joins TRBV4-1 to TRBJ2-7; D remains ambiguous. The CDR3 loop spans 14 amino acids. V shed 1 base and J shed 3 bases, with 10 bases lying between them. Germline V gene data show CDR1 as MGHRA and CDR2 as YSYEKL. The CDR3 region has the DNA TGCGCCAGCAGCCAAGCGGAAAAGGGCTACGAGCAGTACTTC. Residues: CASSQAEKGYEQYF.

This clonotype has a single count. The CDR3 DNA follows: TGTGCCAGCAGTTTATCTAAGAGTCCCGGGACAATGGGCGCTTTCTTT. Protein: CASSLSKSPGTMGAFF. The gene calls are TRBV27 and TRBJ1-1, with D possibly TRBD1 on 6 matching bases. CDR1 MNHEY and CDR2 SMNVEV come from the germline V gene (reference sequence). The CDR3 is 16 residues long. V lost 0 bases and J 11 bases, leaving 22 bases between the germline ends.

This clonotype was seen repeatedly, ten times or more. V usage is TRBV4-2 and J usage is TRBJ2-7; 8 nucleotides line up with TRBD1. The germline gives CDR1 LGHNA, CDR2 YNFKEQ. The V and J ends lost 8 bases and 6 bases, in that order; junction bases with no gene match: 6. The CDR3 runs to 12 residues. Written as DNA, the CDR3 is TGTGCCAGCGCCGGGACAGGACCCGAGCAGTACTTC. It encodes CASAGTGPEQYF.

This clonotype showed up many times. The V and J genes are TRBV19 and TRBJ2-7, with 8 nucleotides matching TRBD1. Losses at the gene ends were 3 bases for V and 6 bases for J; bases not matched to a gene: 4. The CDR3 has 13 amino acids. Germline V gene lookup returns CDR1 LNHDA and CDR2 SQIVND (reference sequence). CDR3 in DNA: TGTGCCAGTAGTATTGGGACAGGAGGCGAGCAGTACTTC. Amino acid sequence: CASSIGTGGEQYF.

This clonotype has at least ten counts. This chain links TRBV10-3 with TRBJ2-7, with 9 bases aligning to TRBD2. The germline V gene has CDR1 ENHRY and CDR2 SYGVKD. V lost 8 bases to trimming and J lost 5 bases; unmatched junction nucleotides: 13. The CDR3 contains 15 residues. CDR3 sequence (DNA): TGTGCCATCGGCGGGGCGGGAGGGCCGATAAACGAGCAGTACTTC. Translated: CAIGGAGGPINEQYF.

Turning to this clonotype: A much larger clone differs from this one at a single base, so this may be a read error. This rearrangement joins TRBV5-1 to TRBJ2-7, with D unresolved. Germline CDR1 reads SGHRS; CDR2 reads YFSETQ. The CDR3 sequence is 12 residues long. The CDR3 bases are TGCGCCGGCAGCTTGGGCCCGTACGAGCAGTACTTC. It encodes CAGSLGPYEQYF.

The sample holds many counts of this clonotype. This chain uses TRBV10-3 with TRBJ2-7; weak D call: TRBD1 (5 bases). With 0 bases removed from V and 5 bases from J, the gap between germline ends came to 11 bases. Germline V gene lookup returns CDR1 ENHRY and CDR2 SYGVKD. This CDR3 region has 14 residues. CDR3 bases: TGTGCCATCAGTGAGTCATCAGGGTTTCACGAGCAGTACTTC. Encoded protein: CAISESSGFHEQYF.

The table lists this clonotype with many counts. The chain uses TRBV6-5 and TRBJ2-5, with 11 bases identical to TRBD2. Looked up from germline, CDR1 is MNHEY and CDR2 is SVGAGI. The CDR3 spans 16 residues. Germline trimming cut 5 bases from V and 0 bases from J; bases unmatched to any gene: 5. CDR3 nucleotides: TGTGCCAGCAGTCAACTAGCGGGGGCTTACCAAGAGACCCAGTACTTC. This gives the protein CASSQLAGAYQETQYF.

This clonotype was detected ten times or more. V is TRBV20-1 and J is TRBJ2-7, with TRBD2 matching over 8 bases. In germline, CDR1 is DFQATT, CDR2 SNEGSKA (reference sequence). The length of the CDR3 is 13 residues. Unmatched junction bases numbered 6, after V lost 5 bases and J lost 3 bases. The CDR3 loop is CSAPGTRDYEQYF. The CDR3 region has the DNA TGCAGTGCTCCCGGGACTAGAGACTACGAGCAGTACTTC.

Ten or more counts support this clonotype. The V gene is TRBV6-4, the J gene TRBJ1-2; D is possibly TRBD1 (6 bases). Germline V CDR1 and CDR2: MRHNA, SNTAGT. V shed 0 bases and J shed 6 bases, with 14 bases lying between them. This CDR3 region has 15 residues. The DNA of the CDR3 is TGTGCCAGCAGTGACTCAAGAGGGGGACTGGATGGCTACACCTTC. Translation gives CASSDSRGGLDGYTF.

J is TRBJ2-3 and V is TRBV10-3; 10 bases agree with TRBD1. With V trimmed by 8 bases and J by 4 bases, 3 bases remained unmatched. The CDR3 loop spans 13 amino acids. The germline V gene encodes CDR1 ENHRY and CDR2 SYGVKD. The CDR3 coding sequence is TGTGCCATCGCAGGACAGGGGGCAGATACGCAGTATTTT. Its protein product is CAIAGQGADTQYF.

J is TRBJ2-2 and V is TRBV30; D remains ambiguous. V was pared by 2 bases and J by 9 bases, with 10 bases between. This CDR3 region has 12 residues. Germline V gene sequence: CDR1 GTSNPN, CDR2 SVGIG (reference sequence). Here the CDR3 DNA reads TGTGCCTGGAGTCCCCGGGCCTGGGAGCTGTTTTTT. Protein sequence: CAWSPRAWELFF.

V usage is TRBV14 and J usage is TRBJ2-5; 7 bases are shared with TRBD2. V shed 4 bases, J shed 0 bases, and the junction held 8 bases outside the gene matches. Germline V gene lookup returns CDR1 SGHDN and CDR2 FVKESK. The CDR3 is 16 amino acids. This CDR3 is CASSPPGGGNQETQYF. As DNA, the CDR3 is TGTGCCAGCAGCCCCCCTGGGGGAGGGAACCAAGAGACCCAGTACTTC.

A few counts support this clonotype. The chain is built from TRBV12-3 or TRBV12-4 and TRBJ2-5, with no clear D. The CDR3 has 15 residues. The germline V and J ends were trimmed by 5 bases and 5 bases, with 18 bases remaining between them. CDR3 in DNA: TGTGCCAGCAGTGAATCCCCCGGCAATCGGGAGACCCAGTACTTC. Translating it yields CASSESPGNRETQYF.

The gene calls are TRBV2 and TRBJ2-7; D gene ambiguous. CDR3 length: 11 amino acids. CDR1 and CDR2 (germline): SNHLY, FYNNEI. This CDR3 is CPGGALVEQYF. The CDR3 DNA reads TGTCCCGGCGGTGCGCTCGTCGAGCAGTACTTC.

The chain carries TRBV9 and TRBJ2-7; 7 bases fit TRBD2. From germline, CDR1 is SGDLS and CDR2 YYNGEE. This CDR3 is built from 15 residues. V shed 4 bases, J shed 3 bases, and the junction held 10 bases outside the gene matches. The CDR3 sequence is CASSRFLGGGYEQYF. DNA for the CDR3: TGTGCCAGCAGCCGTTTCCTGGGGGGGGGCTACGAGCAGTACTTC.

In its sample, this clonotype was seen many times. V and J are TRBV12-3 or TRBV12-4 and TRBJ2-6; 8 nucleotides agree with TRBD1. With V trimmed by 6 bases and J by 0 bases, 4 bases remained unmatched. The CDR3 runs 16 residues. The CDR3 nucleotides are TGTGCCAGCAGGGCAGGACAGGGCTCTGGGGCCAACGTCCTGACTTTC. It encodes CASRAGQGSGANVLTF.